The source of this T cell receptor (beta chain) is a study of spatial heterogeneity in lung cancer. General study findings and limits: Tracking of tumor mutation counts was seen in expanded intratumoral alpha and beta TCR counts.

The CDR3 has 15 residues. The V gene's germline CDR1 is SQVTM and CDR2 ANQGSEA. V lost 6 bases, J lost 1 base, and 15 bases lay in between. Carried by each TCR cDNA molecule was a unique molecular identifier. TCRdb re-called the 5' RACE reads with MiXCR, one entry per CDR3 protein. Of under 7,500 distinct CDR3 sequences in the sample, roughly 13% were seen once. As to this clonotype: Its antigen is not known. Found in a library prepared for alpha chains, this beta chain is an off-target read, and its abundance has little meaning.

Documented time point: sample taken at primary tumor resection. More than 70 TRACERx patients with early, untreated non-small cell lung cancer donated samples. Unsorted samples of tumor, nontumor lung or frozen PBMC had their whole RNA sequenced. The clonotype was recovered from a female donor with early-stage non-small cell lung cancer. The chain couples TRBV29-1 to TRBJ2-2; D possibly corresponds to TRBD1 (6 bases). Sequences were derived from lung tumor tissue, sampled at surgery. The DNA for the CDR3 is TGCAGCGTGGACACAGGGTTGGAGAACACCGGGGAGCTGTTTTTT. Translation: CSVDTGLENTGELFF.